The T cell receptor (beta chain) under discussion was sequenced for a study of blood T cells in healthy people across ages. General observations from the study: Unsorted PBMCs blocked a conclusive comparison of naive and antigen-experienced cells.

A second PCR of 7 to 11 cycles used a sample-barcoded 5' primer and a J-beta primer mix. TCRdb re-analysed the 5' RACE reads in MiXCR, keeping a single row per CDR3 protein. The table includes around 800,000 distinct CDR3 sequences, 60% to 80% detected once. This clonotype came up a few times. Its antigen is not identified. Germline CDR1 reads LGHNA; CDR2 reads YSLEER. V was cut by 1 base and J by 2 bases, with 8 bases left in between. The length of the CDR3 is 14 residues. The TCR sequence derives from a man under 40 in good health. This sequence joins TRBV4-3 and TRBJ1-2; D is uncertain. Sequencing was performed on blood. This CDR3 reads CASSQGVTNYGYTF. The CDR3 coding sequence is TGCGCCAGCAGCCAAGGCGTCACGAACTATGGCTACACCTTC.